Below, 14 T cell receptor beta chains from the same sample are listed, as sequenced in a study of blood T cells in healthy people across ages (dated by TCRdb to between 2015 and 2017). Library preparation was by 5' RACE. Instrument on record: Illumina HiSeq 2500. A second PCR of roughly 7 to 12 cycles was run with a J-beta primer mix and a sample-barcoded 5' primer. TCRdb trimmed public reads at Q25 via fastp, called clones via MiXCR and kept in-frame beta chains. Each entry is one CDR3 protein sequence, shown with its most common DNA and genes. A total of roughly 1.4 million distinct CDR3 sequences appear in this sample, approximately 59% of them only once. The ten largest clones capture about 6.7% of the sample. Sequencing was done on a sample of blood. The source of these receptors is a man aged 18 to 30 in good health.

This clonotype showed up just a few times. The CDR3 sequence is CASSPRTSGSGTDTQYF. The CDR3 DNA follows: TGTGCCAGCAGCCCTCGGACTAGCGGGAGTGGCACAGATACGCAGTATTTT. The V gene is TRBV7-7, the J gene TRBJ2-3; 13 bases line up with TRBD2. This CDR3 contains 17 residues. The V gene end was trimmed by 5 bases and the J gene end by 1 base; junction bases not matched to a gene: 6. CDR1 is SSHAT and CDR2 is FNYEAQ in the germline V gene (reference sequence).

V is TRBV12-3 or TRBV12-4 and J is TRBJ2-5, with D possibly matching TRBD1 (5 bases). Judging by the DNA end, TRBJ2-7 fits better; the J call may be wrong. The length of the CDR3 is 16 residues. CDR3 nucleotides: TGTGCCAGCAGCCTAAATAACAGGTTCTCCTCGGACGAGCAGTACTTC. Translated, it gives CASSLNNRFSSDEQYF.

The DNA of the CDR3 is TGTGCCAGCATCCCTGCGTCGGCAGGGCGAAAGACTAATGAAAAACTGTTTTTT. Translated: CASIPASAGRKTNEKLFF. The chain employs TRBV25-1 and TRBJ1-4, with D perhaps matching TRBD1 (5 bases). Trimming left V 7 bases short and J 2 bases short, with 23 bases between. CDR3 length: 18 residues. The germline gives CDR1 MGHDK, CDR2 SYGVNS.

The rearrangement uses TRBV20-1 and TRBJ1-4, with 8 positions matching TRBD1. This CDR3 region has 20 residues. V lost 5 bases and J lost 2; bases outside the gene matches: 22. Looked up from germline, CDR1 is DFQATT and CDR2 is SNEGSKA (reference sequence). DNA for the CDR3: TGCAGTGCTCCGGCCTACTACCCCCGGGACAGGATTTTGACTAATGAAAAACTGTTTTTT. Translation: CSAPAYYPRDRILTNEKLFF.

V usage is TRBV14 and J usage is TRBJ1-4, with D hard to call. V shed 4 bases and J shed 10 bases, with 13 bases lying between them. Germline-derived CDR1 and CDR2 are SGHDN and FVKESK. The CDR3 is 13 amino acids. Here the CDR3 DNA reads TGTGCCAGCAGCCGAGAACGGGATGCAAAACTGTTTTTT. As protein: CASSRERDAKLFF.

The table lists this clonotype with a count of one. The chain joins TRBV4-2 to TRBJ2-5; 7 nucleotides align to TRBD1. Looked up from germline, CDR1 is LGHNA and CDR2 is YNFKEQ. This CDR3 comprises 16 residues. Trimming took 2 bases from V and 11 from J; bases not matched to a gene: 17. The CDR3: CASSQYLWDSPREQYF. The CDR3 DNA follows: TGTGCCAGCAGCCAATACCTCTGGGACAGTCCCAGGGAGCAGTACTTC.

This chain connects TRBV27 to TRBJ2-5, with TRBD2 identical over 9 bases. Judging by the DNA end, TRBJ2-7 fits better; the J call may be wrong. Germline V gene lookup returns CDR1 MNHEY and CDR2 SMNVEV (reference sequence). This CDR3 has 16 residues. CDR3 protein: CASSPAGLAFSYEQYF. The CDR3 nucleotides read TGTGCCAGCAGCCCAGCTGGACTAGCGTTCTCCTACGAGCAGTACTTC.

This clonotype has just a few counts. This chain's CDR3 is CASSFLATGELFF. The CDR3 nucleotides are TGTGCCAGCAGTTTTTTGGCTACCGGGGAGCTGTTTTTT. This chain uses TRBV12-3 or TRBV12-4 with TRBJ2-2, with unresolved D. V was clipped by 3 bases and J by 5 bases, with 7 bases between them. This CDR3 comprises 13 residues.

J is TRBJ1-1 and V is TRBV29-1, with 12 bases fitting TRBD1. J gave up 7 bases and V 3 bases, and 12 bases lay outside the gene matches. The CDR3 totals 16 residues. CDR1 is SQVTM and CDR2 is ANQGSEA in the germline V gene. CDR3 nucleotide sequence: TGCAGCGTTGAGTGGGGGACAGGGGGCTCCTATTTTGAAGCTTTCTTT. This codes for CSVEWGTGGSYFEAFF.

The chain links TRBV29-1 to TRBJ2-6; either TRBD1 or TRBD2 may fit D (5 bases each). The CDR3 extends over 15 amino acids. The germline V gene encodes CDR1 SQVTM and CDR2 ANQGSEA. V was trimmed by 2 bases and J by 2 bases, leaving 10 bases between them. CDR3 region: CSVESRETGANVLTF. The CDR3 coding sequence is TGCAGCGTTGAATCCAGGGAGACTGGGGCCAACGTCCTGACTTTC.

This clonotype showed up just a few times. This chain connects TRBV29-1 to TRBJ2-7, with 7 bases identical to TRBD2. Germline V gene sequence: CDR1 SQVTM, CDR2 ANQGSEA. This CDR3 comprises 13 residues. J was trimmed by 4 bases and V by 4 bases; bases with no gene match: 7. The CDR3 protein is CSVVLGGEYEQYF. CDR3 nucleotides: TGCAGCGTTGTTCTTGGGGGGGAATACGAGCAGTACTTC.

The chain combines TRBV12-3 or TRBV12-4 with TRBJ1-5; 8 bases map to TRBD1. With V trimmed by 2 bases and J by 0 bases, 15 bases remained unmatched. The CDR3 loop spans 20 amino acids. CDR3 region: CASSLKLAGQGPYSNQPQHF. CDR3 DNA sequence: TGTGCCAGCAGTTTAAAGCTCGCAGGACAGGGTCCTTATAGCAATCAGCCCCAGCATTTT.

This clonotype was seen a few times. This chain uses TRBV25-1 with TRBJ2-5; 7 bases are shared with TRBD2. The CDR3 extends over 15 amino acids. Germline V CDR1 and CDR2: MGHDK, SYGVNS. J lost 1 base, V lost 5 bases, and 7 bases had no gene match. The CDR3 sequence: CASSQPGGLQETQYF. The DNA for the CDR3 is TGTGCCAGCAGTCAACCGGGGGGTCTCCAAGAGACCCAGTACTTC.

The chain combines TRBV11-3 with TRBJ2-1; a weak D match, TRBD2 (6 bases). Germline values: CDR1 SGHNT, CDR2 YENEEA. The CDR3 extends over 13 amino acids. V lost 1 base and J lost 6, with 7 bases in between. Written as DNA, the CDR3 is TGTGCCAGCAGCTTAGGGGAGGTCAATGAGCAGTTCTTC. This translates into CASSLGEVNEQFF.